The entry that follows covers one T cell receptor beta chain sequence. Its antigen is currently unknown. The data were taken from a study of cytomegalovirus exposure and HLA in healthy donors. Study-wide results and caveats: Later examination showed HLA-associated TCR beta chains had greater clonal expansion than equally common others.

The V gene lost 2 bases and the J gene lost 6 bases, with 10 bases spanning the gap. The germline V gene has CDR1 GTSNPN and CDR2 SVGIG (reference sequence). The CDR3 totals 13 residues. 60 Vbeta and 13 Jbeta primers were used in PCR. The data were produced by immunoSEQ multiplex PCR, yet TCRdb's version contains in-frame clones alone and is incomplete. The sample has around 100,000 clones; roughly 83% are singletons. This TCR came from a man aged 18 to 35 in good health and CMV-seronegative. The material sequenced was PBMCs. The chain links TRBV30 to TRBJ2-2; D is undetermined. The CDR3 nucleotides are TGTGCCTGGAGTCTGGCTTCCCCCGGGGAGCTGTTTTTT. This translates into CAWSLASPGELFF. The whole variable domain, filled in from reference TRBV30 and TRBJ2-2, reads SQTIHQWPATLVQPVGSPLSLECTVEGTSNPNLYWYRQAAGRGLQLLFYSVGIGQISSEVPQNLSASRPQDRQFILSSKKLLLSDSGFYLCAWSLASPGELFFGEGSRLTVL.